One T cell receptor (beta chain) is described in this entry. This CDR3 region has 17 residues. The V segment lost 7 bases and the J segment 0 bases; nucleotides outside the gene matches: 12. This record belongs to a study of T cells generated in artificial thymic organoids. Semi-nested PCR with reverse primers in the TRAC or TRBC constant regions amplified each chain separately. cDNA synthesis used 3.5 to 500 ng of total RNA. MiXCR was run by TCRdb on the 5' RACE reads, yielding one entry per CDR3 protein. The table lists under 10,000 distinct CDR3 sequences, around 19% of them singletons. Input was roughly 40,000 to 200,000 sorted cells per sample.

Sequencing was done on a sample of naive CD8+ T cells from the thymus. Described subset: CD3+TCRalphabeta+CD8SP T cells; for blood, CD45RO-CCR7+ naive CD8+ T cells. The receptor was isolated from a human donor who gave cord blood stem cells for thymic organoid culture, a cardiac surgery patient who gave postnatal thymus, or a blood donor (not recorded which). The chain carries TRBV12-3 or TRBV12-4 and TRBJ2-3, with TRBD2 matching 8 bases. CDR3 in amino acids: CASKQAGAVPSTDTQYF. CDR3 sequence (DNA): TGTGCCAGCAAGCAAGCGGGGGCCGTCCCTAGCACAGATACGCAGTATTTT.